This T cell receptor beta chain was documented in a study of response to subunit inactivated influenza vaccine. This clonotype appeared a few times. Looked up from germline, CDR1 is MNHEY and CDR2 is SVGAGI. The CDR3 loop spans 12 amino acids. V was pared by 1 base and J by 7 bases, with 2 bases between. TCRdb recomputed calls from the RT-PCR reads with MiXCR, one row per CDR3 protein. The table has hundreds of thousands of distinct CDR3 sequences, around 25% seen once. V is TRBV6-5 and J is TRBJ1-6; no clear D. The TCR originated in a man in his fifties who received an inactivated influenza vaccine. Sequenced here: CD4+ T cells sorted from PBMCs, sampled about 5 days after vaccination. The DNA of the CDR3 is TGTGCCAGCAGTTACTTCAATTCACCCCTCCACTTT. Its translation: CASSYFNSPLHF.